This TCR beta chain was captured by sequencing in a study of blood T cell repertoires in COVID-19 (dated by TCRdb to the early 2020s). As for the study more broadly: Collaborator samples came from the United States, Italy and Spain and covered acute and convalescent phases of COVID-19. Nearly every sample came with metadata listing a de-identified subject ID, COVID-19 status, age in years and sex. The repertoires were released in a freely available public database intended as a resource for research on the immune response to SARS-CoV-2. Where available, HLA class I and class II types were obtained from metadata supplied by the sample provider rather than from assay-based typing. The material from the prospective study consisted of cDNA or gDNA derived from T cells, B-cell-depleted T cells, or PBMCs. Deeply sampled blood TCRbeta repertoires from subjects exposed to, actively infected with, or recovered from COVID-19 were included in the dataset. The samples were drawn from the first 160 participants of the ongoing ImmuneRACE study and from 950 to 1,500 subjects provided by 6 global collaborators.

The immunoSEQ Assay, a bias-controlled multiplex PCR, was used to amplify TCRbeta CDR3 regions from genomic DNA. Turning to the authors' computational methods: The number of nucleated cells in each sample was estimated by amplification of reference gene primers within the assay. To quantify the absolute abundance of each unique TCRbeta CDR3 rearrangement, sequence reads were collapsed and filtered. For each sample, productive Simpson clonality was calculated as the square root of Simpson's diversity index over productive rearrangements. Here the immuneACCESS table is served through TCRdb, limited to in-frame sequences with V and J called. Missing clones are a known gap in these copies; in checked studies unresolved V genes cover under half, and the rest lacks a known reason. That table furnishes V, J and clone size, whereas the DNA furnished D and trimming. This sample gives roughly 190,000 clones in total; around 90% of them show up just once. The ten most abundant clones make up 0.45% to 0.65% of the sample.

Collaborating institutions collected whole blood in K2EDTA tubes following their own protocols. For TCRbeta analysis, collaborator samples were shipped as frozen whole blood, as isolated PBMCs, or as DNA extracted from either sample type. From cysteine to phenylalanine, the CDR3 is 12 amino acids long. Only the CDR3 part of the read is kept: 36 bases, read in frame from the first base. For this chain, trimming is 5 bases at the V end and 5 bases at the J end, and the number of junction bases without a gene match is 0. CDR1 SQVTM and CDR2 ANQGSEA were looked up in the germline V gene. This clone was counted once. It has no known antigen specificity. Base qualities are missing; no much larger clone stands one base away. Study-wide conclusions, independent of this receptor: How much clinical and demographic metadata was included differed by source and by participant, and the metadata was provided uncurated.

This receptor was obtained from a man aged 50-59 years with acute or convalescent COVID-19. The material sequenced was peripheral blood. The chain is encoded by TRBV29-1 joined to TRBJ2-5; 12 junctional bases match TRBD2. The nucleotide sequence reads as follows: TGCAGCGTTCTAGCGGGGGGGGAGACCCAGTACTTC. This codes for CSVLAGGETQYF.